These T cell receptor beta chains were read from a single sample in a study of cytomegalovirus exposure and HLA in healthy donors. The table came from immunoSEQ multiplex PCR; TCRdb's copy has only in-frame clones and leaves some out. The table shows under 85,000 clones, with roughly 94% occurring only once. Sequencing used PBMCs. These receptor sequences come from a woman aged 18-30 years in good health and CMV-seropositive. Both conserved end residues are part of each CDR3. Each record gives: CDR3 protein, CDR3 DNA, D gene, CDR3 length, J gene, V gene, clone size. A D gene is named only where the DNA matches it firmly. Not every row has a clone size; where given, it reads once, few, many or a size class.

cdr3_aa: CASSLEAFNIQYF; cdr3_nt: TGTGCCAGCAGCTTAGAGGCCTTCAACATTCAGTACTTC; d_call: .; cdr3_length: 13; j_call: TRBJ2-4; v_call: TRBV11-3; clone_size: once
cdr3_aa: CASSLTDGDGYTF; cdr3_nt: TGTGCCAGCAGCTTAACTGACGGAGATGGCTACACCTTC; d_call: .; cdr3_length: 13; j_call: TRBJ1-2; v_call: TRBV7-3; clone_size: .
cdr3_aa: CASSLRGANTGELFF; cdr3_nt: TGTGCCAGCAGCTTAAGGGGCGCGAACACCGGGGAGCTGTTTTTT; d_call: .; cdr3_length: 15; j_call: TRBJ2-2; v_call: TRBV11-2; clone_size: .
cdr3_aa: CSARQGDNYGYTF; cdr3_nt: TGCAGCGCCAGACAGGGGGATAACTATGGCTACACCTTC; d_call: TRBD1; cdr3_length: 13; j_call: TRBJ1-2; v_call: TRBV29-1; clone_size: .
cdr3_aa: CASSLGGGANEKLFF; cdr3_nt: TGTGCCAGCAGCTTAGGCGGGGGGGCTAATGAAAAACTGTTTTTT; d_call: .; cdr3_length: 15; j_call: TRBJ1-4; v_call: TRBV7-9; clone_size: .
cdr3_aa: CASSPDSVVQTGELFF; cdr3_nt: TGTGCCAGCAGCCCGGACAGTGTCGTTCAAACCGGGGAGCTGTTTTTT; d_call: .; cdr3_length: 16; j_call: TRBJ2-2; v_call: TRBV7-2; clone_size: .
cdr3_aa: CSVGGGWGMNTEAFF; cdr3_nt: TGCAGCGTTGGTGGGGGCTGGGGGATGAACACTGAAGCTTTCTTT; d_call: .; cdr3_length: 15; j_call: TRBJ1-1; v_call: TRBV29-1; clone_size: once
cdr3_aa: CASAGGAGDTQYF; cdr3_nt: TGTGCCAGTGCTGGGGGGGCGGGAGATACGCAGTATTTT; d_call: .; cdr3_length: 13; j_call: TRBJ2-3; v_call: TRBV10-3; clone_size: .
cdr3_aa: CASSFVLDRRGPNYGYTF; cdr3_nt: TGTGCCAGCAGTTTCGTTCTAGATCGCAGGGGGCCTAACTATGGCTACACCTTC; d_call: TRBD1; cdr3_length: 18; j_call: TRBJ1-2; v_call: TRBV28; clone_size: .
cdr3_aa: CASSWGVTYEQYF; cdr3_nt: TGTGCCAGCAGCTGGGGGGTTACCTACGAGCAGTACTTC; d_call: .; cdr3_length: 13; j_call: TRBJ2-7; v_call: TRBV28; clone_size: .
cdr3_aa: CASSFGQGGEQYF; cdr3_nt: TGTGCCAGCAGCTTCGGGCAGGGGGGTGAGCAGTACTTC; d_call: .; cdr3_length: 13; j_call: TRBJ2-7; v_call: TRBV11-3; clone_size: .
cdr3_aa: CASSFFTSEGGELFF; cdr3_nt: TGTGCCAGCAGCTTTTTTACTAGCGAGGGCGGGGAGCTGTTTTTT; d_call: TRBD2; cdr3_length: 15; j_call: TRBJ2-2; v_call: TRBV5-4; clone_size: .
cdr3_aa: CASSGGDTEAFF; cdr3_nt: TGTGCCAGCAGCGGAGGGGACACTGAAGCTTTCTTT; d_call: .; cdr3_length: 12; j_call: TRBJ1-1; v_call: TRBV11-3; clone_size: .
cdr3_aa: CASRGGFTGELFF; cdr3_nt: TGTGCCAGCAGGGGGGGGTTCACCGGGGAGCTGTTTTTT; d_call: TRBD2; cdr3_length: 13; j_call: TRBJ2-2; v_call: TRBV7-3; clone_size: .
cdr3_aa: CAWSVGTREDTQYF; cdr3_nt: TGTGCCTGGAGTGTAGGGACTAGGGAAGATACGCAGTATTTT; d_call: TRBD2; cdr3_length: 14; j_call: TRBJ2-3; v_call: TRBV30; clone_size: .
cdr3_aa: CSVAAGMGYEQYF; cdr3_nt: TGCAGCGTTGCGGCAGGGATGGGGTACGAGCAGTACTTC; d_call: .; cdr3_length: 13; j_call: TRBJ2-7; v_call: TRBV29-1; clone_size: .
cdr3_aa: CASRATGHNSPLHF; cdr3_nt: TGTGCCAGCAGGGCGACAGGCCATAATTCACCCCTCCACTTT; d_call: .; cdr3_length: 14; j_call: TRBJ1-6; v_call: TRBV6-6; clone_size: .
cdr3_aa: CATRQVNTEAFF; cdr3_nt: TGTGCCACACGCCAGGTTAACACTGAAGCTTTCTTT; d_call: .; cdr3_length: 12; j_call: TRBJ1-1; v_call: TRBV7-8; clone_size: .
cdr3_aa: CASSSRTGNSGANVLTF; cdr3_nt: TGTGCCAGCAGCTCCAGGACAGGCAACTCTGGGGCCAACGTCCTGACTTTC; d_call: TRBD1; cdr3_length: 17; j_call: TRBJ2-6; v_call: TRBV5-8; clone_size: .
cdr3_aa: CASSISFSYEQYF; cdr3_nt: TGTGCCAGCAGCATAAGCTTCTCTTACGAGCAGTACTTC; d_call: .; cdr3_length: 13; j_call: TRBJ2-7; v_call: TRBV7-2; clone_size: .
cdr3_aa: CASSIGGTLFF; cdr3_nt: TGTGCCAGTAGTATCGGAGGGACTCTGTTCTTC; d_call: .; cdr3_length: 11; j_call: TRBJ2-1; v_call: TRBV19; clone_size: .
cdr3_aa: CASSLGGQGARDTQYF; cdr3_nt: TGTGCCAGCAGCTTAGGGGGACAGGGGGCGCGAGATACGCAGTATTTT; d_call: TRBD1; cdr3_length: 16; j_call: TRBJ2-3; v_call: TRBV7-9; clone_size: .
cdr3_aa: CASTREGRYGYTF; cdr3_nt: TGTGCCAGCACAAGAGAAGGGAGGTATGGCTACACCTTC; d_call: .; cdr3_length: 13; j_call: TRBJ1-2; v_call: TRBV6-1; clone_size: once
cdr3_aa: CASGRTGPSWTEAFF; cdr3_nt: TGTGCCAGTGGACGGACAGGCCCTAGTTGGACTGAAGCTTTCTTT; d_call: TRBD1; cdr3_length: 15; j_call: TRBJ1-1; v_call: TRBV6-6; clone_size: .
cdr3_aa: CASSLWGRGGLYEQYF; cdr3_nt: TGTGCCAGCAGCTTGTGGGGGCGGGGGGGCCTGTACGAGCAGTACTTC; d_call: TRBD2; cdr3_length: 16; j_call: TRBJ2-7; v_call: TRBV5-6; clone_size: .
cdr3_aa: CASSLVIRGTGELFF; cdr3_nt: TGCGCCAGCAGCTTGGTAATCAGGGGCACCGGGGAGCTGTTTTTT; d_call: .; cdr3_length: 15; j_call: TRBJ2-2; v_call: TRBV5-1; clone_size: .
cdr3_aa: CASSSREGTEAFF; cdr3_nt: TGTGCCAGCAGCTCCCGAGAGGGTACTGAAGCTTTCTTT; d_call: .; cdr3_length: 13; j_call: TRBJ1-1; v_call: TRBV11-2; clone_size: .
cdr3_aa: CASSLGSSGPYNEQFF; cdr3_nt: TGCGCCAGCAGCTTGGGTAGTAGCGGGCCTTACAATGAGCAGTTCTTC; d_call: TRBD2; cdr3_length: 16; j_call: TRBJ2-1; v_call: TRBV5-1; clone_size: .
cdr3_aa: CATSGGSGDTQYF; cdr3_nt: TGTGCCACCAGCGGGGGGAGCGGGGATACGCAGTATTTT; d_call: .; cdr3_length: 13; j_call: TRBJ2-3; v_call: TRBV15; clone_size: .
cdr3_aa: CASSQVMLGRDTQYF; cdr3_nt: TGCGCCAGCAGCCAAGTTATGTTAGGGAGAGATACGCAGTATTTT; d_call: .; cdr3_length: 15; j_call: TRBJ2-3; v_call: TRBV4-1; clone_size: .
cdr3_aa: CASSLNGLAGRLLYEQYF; cdr3_nt: TGTGCCAGCAGCTTGAACGGTTTGGCGGGAAGACTTCTCTACGAGCAGTACTTC; d_call: .; cdr3_length: 18; j_call: TRBJ2-7; v_call: TRBV5-4; clone_size: .
cdr3_aa: CASSLVQNYNEQFF; cdr3_nt: TGTGCCAGCAGCTTAGTACAGAACTACAATGAGCAGTTCTTC; d_call: .; cdr3_length: 14; j_call: TRBJ2-1; v_call: TRBV11-3; clone_size: once
cdr3_aa: CASGDRGTGELFF; cdr3_nt: TGTGCCAGCGGGGACAGGGGGACCGGGGAGCTGTTTTTT; d_call: TRBD1; cdr3_length: 13; j_call: TRBJ2-2; v_call: TRBV19; clone_size: .
cdr3_aa: CASSLDGQLRNTIYF; cdr3_nt: TGTGCCAGCAGCTTAGACGGACAGTTGAGAAACACCATATATTTT; d_call: .; cdr3_length: 15; j_call: TRBJ1-3; v_call: TRBV7-9; clone_size: .
cdr3_aa: CASRSRGTDTQYF; cdr3_nt: TGTGCCAGCAGGTCCCGGGGCACAGATACGCAGTATTTT; d_call: .; cdr3_length: 13; j_call: TRBJ2-3; v_call: TRBV14; clone_size: .
cdr3_aa: CASSLPGILSTDTQYF; cdr3_nt: TGTGCCAGCAGTTTACCAGGGATACTTAGCACAGATACGCAGTATTTT; d_call: .; cdr3_length: 16; j_call: TRBJ2-3; v_call: TRBV27; clone_size: once
cdr3_aa: CASSMAPQGTEETQYF; cdr3_nt: TGTGCCAGTAGTATGGCCCCCCAGGGGACCGAAGAGACCCAGTACTTC; d_call: .; cdr3_length: 16; j_call: TRBJ2-5; v_call: TRBV19; clone_size: .
cdr3_aa: CAISEGGGTDTQYF; cdr3_nt: TGTGCCATCAGTGAGGGGGGGGGAACAGATACGCAGTATTTT; d_call: TRBD2; cdr3_length: 14; j_call: TRBJ2-3; v_call: TRBV10-3; clone_size: .
cdr3_aa: CASSLGQGSPGVDSPLHF; cdr3_nt: TGTGCCAGCAGCTTGGGACAGGGCTCTCCCGGGGTGGATTCACCCCTCCACTTT; d_call: TRBD1; cdr3_length: 18; j_call: TRBJ1-6; v_call: TRBV5-8; clone_size: .
cdr3_aa: CAKAWYQETQYF; cdr3_nt: TGTGCCAAAGCGTGGTACCAAGAGACCCAGTACTTC; d_call: .; cdr3_length: 12; j_call: TRBJ2-5; v_call: TRBV2; clone_size: once
cdr3_aa: CARSLFGGMCDYGYTF; cdr3_nt: TGTGCCAGAAGCTTGTTTGGAGGGATGTGTGACTATGGCTACACCTTC; d_call: .; cdr3_length: 16; j_call: TRBJ1-2; v_call: TRBV5-3; clone_size: .
cdr3_aa: CASSTNLYGYTF; cdr3_nt: TGTGCCAGCAGCACCAACTTATATGGCTACACCTTC; d_call: .; cdr3_length: 12; j_call: TRBJ1-2; v_call: TRBV7-8; clone_size: .
cdr3_aa: CASSGGNEQFF; cdr3_nt: TGTGCCAGCAGCGGGGGGAATGAGCAGTTCTTC; d_call: .; cdr3_length: 11; j_call: TRBJ2-1; v_call: TRBV7-3; clone_size: .
cdr3_aa: CASSLAEGSTGELFF; cdr3_nt: TGCGCCAGCAGCTTGGCCGAGGGAAGCACCGGGGAGCTGTTTTTT; d_call: .; cdr3_length: 15; j_call: TRBJ2-2; v_call: TRBV5-1; clone_size: .
cdr3_aa: CASSQGRLARETQYF; cdr3_nt: TGCGCCAGCAGCCAAGGGAGGCTAGCGCGGGAGACCCAGTACTTC; d_call: .; cdr3_length: 15; j_call: TRBJ2-5; v_call: TRBV4-1; clone_size: .
cdr3_aa: CASSQQGQYGYTF; cdr3_nt: TGTGCCAGCAGCCAACAGGGGCAGTATGGCTACACCTTC; d_call: TRBD1; cdr3_length: 13; j_call: TRBJ1-2; v_call: TRBV7-9; clone_size: .
cdr3_aa: CASSLEGQGDRENEKLFF; cdr3_nt: TGTGCCAGCAGCTTAGAGGGACAGGGAGATCGGGAGAATGAAAAACTGTTTTTT; d_call: TRBD1; cdr3_length: 18; j_call: TRBJ1-4; v_call: TRBV7-2; clone_size: once
cdr3_aa: CASSTALGQNSYNEQFF; cdr3_nt: TGTGCCAGCAGCACCGCCCTCGGACAGAACTCCTACAATGAGCAGTTCTTC; d_call: .; cdr3_length: 17; j_call: TRBJ2-1; v_call: TRBV7-6; clone_size: .
cdr3_aa: CASSLGSGAYGYTF; cdr3_nt: TGTGCCAGCAGCTTAGGTTCGGGAGCCTATGGCTACACCTTC; d_call: .; cdr3_length: 14; j_call: TRBJ1-2; v_call: TRBV7-9; clone_size: large
cdr3_aa: CASSPGTGDSPLHF; cdr3_nt: TGCGCCAGCAGCCCCGGGACAGGGGACTCACCCCTCCACTTT; d_call: TRBD1; cdr3_length: 14; j_call: TRBJ1-6; v_call: TRBV5-1; clone_size: .
cdr3_aa: CASSPGLAGNEQFF; cdr3_nt: TGTGCCAGCAGCCCGGGACTAGCGGGAAATGAGCAGTTCTTC; d_call: TRBD2; cdr3_length: 14; j_call: TRBJ2-1; v_call: TRBV7-2; clone_size: .
cdr3_aa: CASSPDRNYGYTF; cdr3_nt: TGTGCCAGCTCACCCGACAGGAACTATGGCTACACCTTC; d_call: .; cdr3_length: 13; j_call: TRBJ1-2; v_call: TRBV18; clone_size: once
cdr3_aa: CASSVRGSLAGVQFF; cdr3_nt: TGTGCCAGCAGCGTCAGAGGAAGTCTAGCGGGAGTTCAGTTCTTC; d_call: TRBD2; cdr3_length: 15; j_call: TRBJ2-1; v_call: TRBV7-2; clone_size: .
cdr3_aa: CASSTGRWMNTEAFF; cdr3_nt: TGTGCCAGCAGCACAGGCCGATGGATGAACACTGAAGCTTTCTTT; d_call: .; cdr3_length: 15; j_call: TRBJ1-1; v_call: TRBV13; clone_size: .
cdr3_aa: CASSLGQAPNSPLHF; cdr3_nt: TGCGCCAGCAGCTTGGGGCAGGCCCCAAATTCACCCCTCCACTTT; d_call: .; cdr3_length: 15; j_call: TRBJ1-6; v_call: TRBV5-1; clone_size: once
cdr3_aa: CASSLWLAGNYEQYF; cdr3_nt: TGCGCCAGCAGCTTGTGGTTAGCGGGAAACTACGAGCAGTACTTC; d_call: TRBD2; cdr3_length: 15; j_call: TRBJ2-7; v_call: TRBV5-1; clone_size: .
cdr3_aa: CASSLGDRHEAFF; cdr3_nt: TGTGCCAGCAGCTTAGGGGACAGGCATGAAGCTTTCTTT; d_call: TRBD1; cdr3_length: 13; j_call: TRBJ1-1; v_call: TRBV9; clone_size: .